This T cell receptor beta chain was identified during a study of spatial heterogeneity in lung cancer. Regarding time point: blood at routine non-recurrence follow-up after resection. This clonotype has ten or more counts. TCRdb re-analysed the 5' RACE reads in MiXCR, keeping a single row per CDR3 protein. Among approximately 41,000 distinct CDR3 sequences listed, roughly 10% were seen once. Germline assignment: CDR1 MGHDK and CDR2 SYGVNS. There are 14 residues in the CDR3. The ends were cut back, 3 bases at V and 5 bases at J, with 14 bases in the middle. Sequences were derived from PBMCs, sampled at follow-up. The TCR was taken from a female donor with early-stage non-small cell lung cancer. The V and J genes are TRBV25-1 and TRBJ2-7, with D possibly TRBD1 on 7 matching bases. The CDR3 bases are TGTGCCAGCAGTGACGTCCAGGGGGGCCACGAGCAGTACTTC. Translated, it gives CASSDVQGGHEQYF.